Listed below are T cell receptor beta chains from one sample, sequenced in a study of glioma-infiltrating T cells. TCRdb independently ran MiXCR on the multiplex PCR reads; one entry per CDR3 protein. The sample lists around 120,000 distinct CDR3 sequences, around a quarter seen once, with around a quarter in the top ten. The sample comprised glioma tissue, nonneoplastic brain tissue, or PBMCs (not recorded which). The origin of the receptors is a human donor with low-grade glioma or glioblastoma, undergoing nonglioma brain surgery, or in good health (not recorded which). CDR3s include the opening cysteine and the closing phenylalanine or tryptophan. The D gene is left open where the match is weak. Clone size is stated in some rows and not others, as once, few, many or a class when expanded.

J | size | D | V | DNA | CDR3
TRBJ2-5 | NA | TRBD1 | TRBV7-3 | TGTGCCAGCAGCCCTCCGGGACAGGGGGTCGGGACCCAGTACTTC | CASSPPGQGVGTQYF
TRBJ2-5 | few | NA | TRBV2 | TGTGCCAGCAGTGAAGAGAGAGGGGCTCAAGAGACCCAGTACTTC | CASSEERGAQETQYF
TRBJ1-1 | many | NA | TRBV24-1 | TGTGCCACGACGCGGCCGCGCCGCAAACACTGGGACACTGAAGCTTTCTTT | CATTRPRRKHWDTEAFF
TRBJ1-1 | many | NA | TRBV6-1 | TGTGCCAGCAGTTCTTCACGGAGGAACACTGAAGCTTTCTTT | CASSSSRRNTEAFF
TRBJ2-1 | many | TRBD1 | TRBV27 | TGTGCCAGCAGTTCACGGACAGGGAGCTCCTACAATGAGCAGTTCTTC | CASSSRTGSSYNEQFF
TRBJ2-1 | many | NA | TRBV27 | TGTGCCAGCAGTTTAAGGGACCCCCTATACAATGAGCAGTTCTTC | CASSLRDPLYNEQFF
TRBJ2-1 | NA | NA | TRBV24-1 | TGTGCCACCAGTGATGTAGCGGCGAGCTCCTACAATGAGCAGTTCTTC | CATSDVAASSYNEQFF
TRBJ2-1 | many | TRBD2 | TRBV24-1 | TGTGCCACCAGTGATCGACCCGCAAGGACTAGCGGGGATGGCTACAATGAGCAGTTCTTC | CATSDRPARTSGDGYNEQFF
TRBJ1-1 | NA | NA | TRBV4-1 | TGCGCCAGCAGCACTTGGGGGGGGATGAACACTGAAGCTTTCTTT | CASSTWGGMNTEAFF
TRBJ2-2 | few | TRBD2 | TRBV28 | TGTGCCAGCAAAACCCGACTAGCGGGGGAAATTGAGAACACCGGGGAGCTGTTTTTT | CASKTRLAGEIENTGELFF
TRBJ2-1 | NA | NA | TRBV19 | TGTGCCAGTAGCCGGTTAAGAAGCAATGAGCAGTTCTTC | CASSRLRSNEQFF
TRBJ2-5 | NA | NA | TRBV5-1 | TGCGCCAGCAGCGCGTACCAAGAGACCCAGTACTTC | CASSAYQETQYF
TRBJ1-5 | NA | TRBD1 | TRBV6-6 | TGTGCCAGCAGTTACTTCTTCCCGGGACAGGATACGGTGGGCCCTTATAGCAATCAGCCCCAGCATTTT | CASSYFFPGQDTVGPYSNQPQHF
TRBJ2-1 | many | NA | TRBV27 | TGTGCCAGCAGTTGGATACAGGGAGGCCCCTACAATGAGCAGTTCTTC | CASSWIQGGPYNEQFF
TRBJ1-1 | many | NA | TRBV7-8 | TGTGCCAGCAGCTTATCGGTCACTGAAGCTTTCTTT | CASSLSVTEAFF
TRBJ2-3 | NA | TRBD2 | TRBV7-2 | TGTGCCAGCAGACCCGGGACTACGCCCACAGATACGCAGTATTTT | CASRPGTTPTDTQYF
TRBJ2-1 | NA | NA | TRBV7-2 | TGTGCCAGCAGCACCGTGACTACCTACAATGAGCAGTTCTTC | CASSTVTTYNEQFF
TRBJ2-5 | many | TRBD1 | TRBV7-3 | TGTGCCAGCAGGGTGACAGGGGGCTACCAAGAGACCCAGTACTTC | CASRVTGGYQETQYF
TRBJ2-3 | many | NA | TRBV6-1 | TGTGCCAGCAGAGGGGGAGATACGCAGTATTTT | CASRGGDTQYF
TRBJ2-1 | many | TRBD2 | TRBV7-2 | TGTGCCACCACAGCGGGGAGCTCCTACAATGAGCAGTTCTTC | CATTAGSSYNEQFF
TRBJ1-5 | few | NA | TRBV19 | TGTGCCAGTGCCCAAGGGTCCGGGGTGGGCAATCAGCCCCAGCATTTT | CASAQGSGVGNQPQHF
TRBJ2-1 | NA | NA | TRBV19 | TGTGCCAGTACTATATCCTTGGACAGACTCTCCTACAATGAGCAGTTCTTC | CASTISLDRLSYNEQFF
TRBJ2-2 | NA | TRBD1 | TRBV5-1 | TGCGCCAGCAGCCGGGACAGGGCCGGGGAGCTGTTTTTT | CASSRDRAGELFF
TRBJ2-5 | few | NA | TRBV5-4 | TGTGCCAGCAGCGTGCGGAGGACTTACCAAGAGACCCAGTACTTC | CASSVRRTYQETQYF
TRBJ2-2 | once | TRBD1 | TRBV3-1 | TGTGCCAGCAGGCAAGGTCGGGACAGGGGTTTGACCGGGGAGCTGTTTTTT | CASRQGRDRGLTGELFF
TRBJ2-2 | many | TRBD1 | TRBV27 | TGTGCCAGCAGATCTAGGACAGGGTCCCTCACCGGGGAGCTGTTTTTT | CASRSRTGSLTGELFF
TRBJ1-5 | few | NA | TRBV7-2 | TGTGCCAGCAGCCCAAGACCGAATCAGCCCCAGCATTTT | CASSPRPNQPQHF
TRBJ1-5 | NA | NA | TRBV4-1 | TGCGCCAGCAGCCAGCCGGGTCAGCCCCAGCATTTT | CASSQPGQPQHF
TRBJ1-2 | NA | TRBD1 | TRBV12-3/TRBV12-4 | TGTGCCAGCAGTTTCAGACAGGGTTCCTATGGCTACACCTTC | CASSFRQGSYGYTF
TRBJ2-2 | few | TRBD1 | TRBV4-1 | TGCGCCAGCAGCCAAGGGGTCGCGCGGACAGGGGTCGGGGAGCTGTTTTTT | CASSQGVARTGVGELFF
TRBJ1-5 | few | NA | TRBV2 | TGTGCCAGCAGTAGGACTGATCAGCCCCAGCATTTT | CASSRTDQPQHF
TRBJ1-1 | many | NA | TRBV14 | TGTGCCAGCAGTCTCTGGCGGGGCTCTCTTTCGAACACTGAAGCTTTCTTT | CASSLWRGSLSNTEAFF
TRBJ2-5 | NA | NA | TRBV27 | TGTGCCAGCAGTTTAGGTCAGGGGAGGCGAGAGACCAAGTACTTC | CASSLGQGRRETKYF
TRBJ2-1 | NA | TRBD1 | TRBV19 | TGTGCCAGTACCAAATCTCAGGGGGCCTCCTACAATGAGCAGTTCTTC | CASTKSQGASYNEQFF
TRBJ2-1 | many | NA | TRBV27 | TGTGCCAGCAAGGTCTTCGGAACGGGGGACAACAATGAGCAGTTCTTC | CASKVFGTGDNNEQFF
TRBJ2-5 | many | TRBD2 | TRBV15 | TGTGCCACCAGCAGAGCGGGGGGACTCCAAGAGACCCAGTACTTC | CATSRAGGLQETQYF
TRBJ1-4 | NA | NA | TRBV20-1 | TGCAGTGCAGAAATACAGGGAACAAATGAAAAACTGTTTTTT | CSAEIQGTNEKLFF
TRBJ1-6 | NA | NA | TRBV5-1 | TGCGCCAGCACCGGCGACACCTATAATTCACCCCTCCACTTT | CASTGDTYNSPLHF
TRBJ2-5 | NA | NA | TRBV5-4 | TGTGCCAGCAGCTTTAGCGCGAGGCAAGAGACCCAGTACTTC | CASSFSARQETQYF
TRBJ2-1 | NA | NA | TRBV2 | TGTGCCAGCGGAGAACGACGCAACTCCTACAATGAGCAGTTCTTC | CASGERRNSYNEQFF
TRBJ1-2 | many | NA | TRBV20-1 | TGCAGTGCTAGTCGTGGGATTCGCCCCTATGGCTACACCTTC | CSASRGIRPYGYTF
TRBJ1-5 | many | NA | TRBV24-1 | TGTGCCACCAGTGAAGGTGGTCTAGTCAATCAGCCCCAGCATTTT | CATSEGGLVNQPQHF
TRBJ2-2 | few | NA | TRBV3-1 | TGTGCCAGCAGCCCGCAGCGGGCCACCGGGGAGCTGTTTTTT | CASSPQRATGELFF
TRBJ2-6 | NA | NA | TRBV18 | TGTGCCAGCTCACCATTAAGGGAATCCGGGGCCAACGTCCTGACTTTC | CASSPLRESGANVLTF
TRBJ1-1 | NA | NA | TRBV6-1 | TGTGCCAGCACCAAAAACAGGGACACTGAAGCTTTCTTT | CASTKNRDTEAFF
TRBJ1-2 | many | NA | TRBV6-1 | TGTGCCAGCAGTGACCCTTCTGGCTACACCTTC | CASSDPSGYTF
TRBJ1-5 | many | TRBD1 | TRBV6-1 | TGTGCCAGCAGCCCGGGGGGCAGGGGGACTCAGCCCCAGCATTTT | CASSPGGRGTQPQHF
TRBJ2-1 | NA | TRBD1 | TRBV18 | TGTGCCAGCTCACCACGACAGGGGACCGATGAGCAGTTCTTC | CASSPRQGTDEQFF
TRBJ2-1 | many | NA | TRBV2 | TGTGCCAGCAAAACAGACTCCTACAATGAGCAGTTCTTC | CASKTDSYNEQFF
TRBJ2-2 | few | NA | TRBV24-1 | TGTGCCACCAGGCCAGGGAACACCGGGGAGCTGTTTTTT | CATRPGNTGELFF
TRBJ1-3 | few | TRBD1 | TRBV7-2 | TGTGCCAGCAGCCTCACCGGGACAGGCTATGTGGACACCATATATTTT | CASSLTGTGYVDTIYF
TRBJ2-3 | NA | NA | TRBV10-3 | TGTGCCATCAACCTAGGGGGGGCACCCACAGATACGCAGTATTTT | CAINLGGAPTDTQYF
TRBJ1-1 | many | NA | TRBV15 | TGTGCCACCAGCAGAGCAGGTGTGAAGAACACTGAAGCTTTCTTT | CATSRAGVKNTEAFF
TRBJ1-2 | NA | NA | TRBV28 | TGTGCCACCAAGTCGGCCTATGGCTACGCCTTC | CATKSAYGYAF
TRBJ2-1 | many | NA | TRBV4-1 | TGCGCCAGCAGCCGGGGATACAATGAGCAGTTCTTC | CASSRGYNEQFF
TRBJ1-5 | NA | NA | TRBV12-3/TRBV12-4 | TGTGCCAGCATAGGGGGACCCACCAGCAATCAGCCCCAGCATTTT | CASIGGPTSNQPQHF
TRBJ1-1 | many | NA | TRBV6-1 | TGTGCCAGCGGGAATAGGGACAACACTGAAGCTTTCTTT | CASGNRDNTEAFF
TRBJ2-5 | NA | NA | TRBV6-2/TRBV6-3 | TGTGCCAGCAGTGATCCGACCGGGCAGGGAATAGAGACCCAGTACTTC | CASSDPTGQGIETQYF
TRBJ2-1 | many | TRBD2 | TRBV19 | TGTGCCAGTAGTATACAACTAGCGGGGGGGCGGAATGAGCAGTTCTTC | CASSIQLAGGRNEQFF
TRBJ1-4 | NA | NA | TRBV5-1 | TGCGCCAGCAGCTGGGCAGGTTCTTTAACACAGGAAAAACTGTTTTTT | CASSWAGSLTQEKLFF